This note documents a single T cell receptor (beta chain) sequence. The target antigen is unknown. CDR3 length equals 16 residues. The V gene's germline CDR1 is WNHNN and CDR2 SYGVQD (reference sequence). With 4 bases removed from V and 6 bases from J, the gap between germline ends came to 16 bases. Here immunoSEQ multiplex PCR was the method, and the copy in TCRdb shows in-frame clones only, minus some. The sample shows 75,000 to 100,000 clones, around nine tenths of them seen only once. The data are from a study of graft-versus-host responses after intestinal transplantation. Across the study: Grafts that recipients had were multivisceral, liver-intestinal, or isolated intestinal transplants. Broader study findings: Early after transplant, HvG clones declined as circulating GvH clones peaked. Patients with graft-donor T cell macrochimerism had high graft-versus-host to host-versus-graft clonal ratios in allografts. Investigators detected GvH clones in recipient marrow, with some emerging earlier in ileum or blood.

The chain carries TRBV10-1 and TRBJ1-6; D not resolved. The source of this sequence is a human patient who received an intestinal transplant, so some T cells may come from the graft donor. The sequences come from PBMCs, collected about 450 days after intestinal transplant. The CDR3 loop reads CASSGASRQVNSPLHF. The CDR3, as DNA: TGCGCCAGCAGTGGTGCAAGCCGTCAAGTTAATTCACCCCTCCACTTT.